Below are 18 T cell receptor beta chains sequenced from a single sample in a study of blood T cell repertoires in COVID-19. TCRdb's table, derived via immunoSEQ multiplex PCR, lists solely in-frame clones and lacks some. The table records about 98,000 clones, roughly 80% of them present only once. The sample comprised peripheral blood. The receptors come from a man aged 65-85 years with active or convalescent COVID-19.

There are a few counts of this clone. CDR3 coding DNA: TGTGCCAGCAGCGCCAGGGGCGCAGCTAATGAAAAACTGTTTTTT. Amino acids: CASSARGAANEKLFF. V is TRBV25-1 and J is TRBJ1-4, with D perhaps matching TRBD1 (6 bases). The germline gives CDR1 MGHDK, CDR2 SYGVNS. Trimming removed 6 bases from V and 3 bases from J, with 14 bases in between. CDR3 length: 15 residues.

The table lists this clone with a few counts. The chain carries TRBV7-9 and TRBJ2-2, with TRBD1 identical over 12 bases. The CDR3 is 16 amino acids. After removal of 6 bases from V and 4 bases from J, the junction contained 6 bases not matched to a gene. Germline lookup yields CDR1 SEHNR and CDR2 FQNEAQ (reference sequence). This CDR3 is CASRGQGAPGTGELFF. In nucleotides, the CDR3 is TGTGCCAGCAGGGGACAGGGGGCGCCGGGCACCGGGGAGCTGTTTTTT.

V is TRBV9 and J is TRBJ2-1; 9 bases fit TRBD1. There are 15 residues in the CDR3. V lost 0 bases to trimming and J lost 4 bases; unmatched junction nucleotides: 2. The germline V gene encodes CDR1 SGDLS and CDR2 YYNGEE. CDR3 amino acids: CASSVGQGEYNEQFF. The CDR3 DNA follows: TGTGCCAGCAGCGTAGGACAGGGGGAGTACAATGAGCAGTTCTTC.

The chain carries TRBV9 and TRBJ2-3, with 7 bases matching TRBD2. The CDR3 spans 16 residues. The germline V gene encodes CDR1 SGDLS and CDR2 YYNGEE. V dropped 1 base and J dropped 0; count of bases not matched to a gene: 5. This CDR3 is CASSVIGGSSTDTQYF. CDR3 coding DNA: TGTGCCAGCAGCGTAATAGGCGGGAGTAGCACAGATACGCAGTATTTT.

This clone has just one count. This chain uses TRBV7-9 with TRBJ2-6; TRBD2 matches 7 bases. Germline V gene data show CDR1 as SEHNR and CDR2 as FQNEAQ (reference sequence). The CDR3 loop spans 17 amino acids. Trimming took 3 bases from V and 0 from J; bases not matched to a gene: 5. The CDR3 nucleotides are TGTGCCAGCAGCTTGCGGGGGTTCGACTCTGGGGCCAACGTCCTGACTTTC. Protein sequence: CASSLRGFDSGANVLTF.

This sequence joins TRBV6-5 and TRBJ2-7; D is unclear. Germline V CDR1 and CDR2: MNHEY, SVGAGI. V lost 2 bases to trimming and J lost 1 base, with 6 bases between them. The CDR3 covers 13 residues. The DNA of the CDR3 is TGTGCCAGCAGTTACCAAATTTCCTACGAGCAGTACTTC. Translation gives CASSYQISYEQYF.

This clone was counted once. CDR3: CASSLQPGFSGNTIYF. The CDR3 nucleotides are TGTGCCAGCAGCTTACAACCGGGGTTCTCTGGAAACACCATATATTTT. The rearrangement links TRBV7-3 to TRBJ1-3; D is uncertain. V was shortened by 2 bases and J by 0 bases, with 11 bases between the two germline ends. The CDR3 is 16 residues long. Germline CDR1 and CDR2: SGHTA and FQGTGA.

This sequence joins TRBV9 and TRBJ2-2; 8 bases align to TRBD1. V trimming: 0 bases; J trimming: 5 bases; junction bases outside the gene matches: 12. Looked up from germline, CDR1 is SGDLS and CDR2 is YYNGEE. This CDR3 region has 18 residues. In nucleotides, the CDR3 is TGTGCCAGCAGCGTAGAAAGAGGGAGGACAGGGAGTACCGGGGAGCTGTTTTTT. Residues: CASSVERGRTGSTGELFF.

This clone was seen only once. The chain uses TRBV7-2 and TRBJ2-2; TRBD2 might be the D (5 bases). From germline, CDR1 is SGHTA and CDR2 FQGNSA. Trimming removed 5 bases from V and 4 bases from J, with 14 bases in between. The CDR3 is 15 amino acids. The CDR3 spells CASSPDSARTGELFF. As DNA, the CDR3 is TGTGCCAGCAGCCCGGACTCAGCCCGCACCGGGGAGCTGTTTTTT.

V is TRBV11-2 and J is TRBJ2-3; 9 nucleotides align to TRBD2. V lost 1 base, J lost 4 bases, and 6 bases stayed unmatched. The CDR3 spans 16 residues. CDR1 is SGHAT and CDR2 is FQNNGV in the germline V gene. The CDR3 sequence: CASSLVGGGASDTQYF. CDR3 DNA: TGTGCCAGCAGCTTAGTGGGCGGGGGGGCGTCAGATACGCAGTATTTT.

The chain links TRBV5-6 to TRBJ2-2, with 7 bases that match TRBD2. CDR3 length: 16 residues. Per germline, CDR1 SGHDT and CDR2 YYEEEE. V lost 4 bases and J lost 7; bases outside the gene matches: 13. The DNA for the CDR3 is TGTGCCAGCAGCCCACACGGAGCGGGGAAGGGCGGGGAGCTGTTTTTT. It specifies CASSPHGAGKGGELFF.

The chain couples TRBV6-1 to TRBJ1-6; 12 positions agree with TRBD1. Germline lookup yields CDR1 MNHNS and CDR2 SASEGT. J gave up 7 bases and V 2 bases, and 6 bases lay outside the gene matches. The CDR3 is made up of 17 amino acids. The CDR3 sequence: CASSESWGTGGNSPLHF. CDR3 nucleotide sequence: TGTGCCAGCAGTGAATCCTGGGGGACAGGGGGCAATTCACCCCTCCACTTT.

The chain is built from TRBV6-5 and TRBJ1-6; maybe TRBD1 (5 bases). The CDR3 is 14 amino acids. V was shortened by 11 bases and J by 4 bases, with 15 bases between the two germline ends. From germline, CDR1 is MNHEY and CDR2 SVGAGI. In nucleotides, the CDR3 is TGTGCCCCACAGGAGGGCGGATATAATTCACCCCTCCACTTT. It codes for CAPQEGGYNSPLHF.

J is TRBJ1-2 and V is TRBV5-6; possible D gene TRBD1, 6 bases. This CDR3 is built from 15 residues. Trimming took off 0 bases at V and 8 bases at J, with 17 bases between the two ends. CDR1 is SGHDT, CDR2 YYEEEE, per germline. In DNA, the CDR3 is TGTGCCAGCAGCTTGGTTGGGGGCCAGGGGACAGGCTACACCTTC. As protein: CASSLVGGQGTGYTF. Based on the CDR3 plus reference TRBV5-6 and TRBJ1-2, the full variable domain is DAGVTQSPTHLIKTRGQQVTLRCSPKSGHDTVSWYQQALGQGPQFIFQYYEEEERQRGNFPDRFSGHQFPNYSSELNVNALLLGDSALYLCASSLVGGQGTGYTFGSGTRLTVV.

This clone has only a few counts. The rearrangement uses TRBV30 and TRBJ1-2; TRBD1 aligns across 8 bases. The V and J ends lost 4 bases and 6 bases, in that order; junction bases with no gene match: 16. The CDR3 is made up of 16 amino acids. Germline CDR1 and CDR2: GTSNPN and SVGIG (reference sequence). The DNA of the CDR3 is TGTGCCTGGAAGCGTGGCAGGGGGCGAACCTCGAATGGCTACACCTTC. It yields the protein CAWKRGRGRTSNGYTF.

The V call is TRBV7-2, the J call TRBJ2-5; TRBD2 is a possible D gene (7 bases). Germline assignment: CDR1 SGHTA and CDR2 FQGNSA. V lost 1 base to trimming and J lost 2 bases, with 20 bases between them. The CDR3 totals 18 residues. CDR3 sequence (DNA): TGTGCCAGCAGCTTAGTAGGGCGGGGGCGCCACTCTCAAGAGACCCAGTACTTC. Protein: CASSLVGRGRHSQETQYF.

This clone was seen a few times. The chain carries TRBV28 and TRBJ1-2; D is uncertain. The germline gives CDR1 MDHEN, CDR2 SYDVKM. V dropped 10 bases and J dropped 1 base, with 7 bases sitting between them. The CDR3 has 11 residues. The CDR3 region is CATKFNYGYTF. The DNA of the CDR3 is TGTGCCACCAAATTTAACTATGGCTACACCTTC.

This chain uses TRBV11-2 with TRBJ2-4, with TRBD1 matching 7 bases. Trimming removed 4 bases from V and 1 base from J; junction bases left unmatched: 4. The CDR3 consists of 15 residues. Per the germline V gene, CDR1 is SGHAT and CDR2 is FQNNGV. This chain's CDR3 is CASSSTGAAKNIQYF. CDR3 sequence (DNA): TGTGCCAGCAGCTCAACAGGGGCGGCCAAAAACATTCAGTACTTC.